Below are 18 T cell receptor beta chains sequenced from a single sample in a study of cytomegalovirus exposure and HLA in healthy donors. Use of 60 Vbeta and 13 Jbeta primers characterized the PCR. Clones were read by immunoSEQ multiplex PCR, and TCRdb kept only the in-frame ones, dropping some. The sample records roughly 110,000 clones, more than 70% being singletons. Sequencing input: PBMCs. The receptor source for this set is a man younger than 30 in good health and CMV-seronegative.

The chain has TRBV29-1 and TRBJ2-7, with D possibly matching TRBD1 (5 bases). The CDR3 spans 11 residues. Trimming removed 7 bases at V and 2 bases at J, with 9 bases between. CDR1 SQVTM and CDR2 ANQGSEA come from the germline V gene. The CDR3 DNA sequence: TGCAGCGCCGCCAGGGCCTACGAGCAGTACTTC. The encoded protein is CSAARAYEQYF.

The chain recombines TRBV7-7 with TRBJ2-5; 14 positions match TRBD2. Germline V gene lookup returns CDR1 SSHAT and CDR2 FNYEAQ (reference sequence). With 5 bases clipped from V and 9 bases from J, the junction kept 5 bases outside the gene matches. This CDR3 region has 14 residues. CDR3 protein: CASSPGLAGEAQYF. In DNA form, the CDR3 reads TGTGCCAGCAGCCCGGGACTAGCGGGGGAGGCCCAGTACTTC.

The rearrangement joins TRBV5-1 to TRBJ2-3, with 9 bases lining up with TRBD2. Germline CDR1 and CDR2: SGHRS and YFSETQ. Trimming took 2 bases from V and 6 from J; bases not matched to a gene: 7. The CDR3 has 15 residues. The CDR3 coding sequence is TGCGCCAGCAGCTTAAGGACTAGCGCGACCGATACGCAGTATTTT. Its translation: CASSLRTSATDTQYF.

V usage is TRBV13 and J usage is TRBJ2-5; 7 bases agree with TRBD2. Germline V CDR1 and CDR2: PRHDT, FYEKMQ (reference sequence). CDR3 length: 14 amino acids. Unmatched junction bases numbered 16, after V lost 7 bases and J lost 11 bases. The CDR3, as DNA: TGTGCCAGCATGTCCCGGGGGAGGGCCGAGGAGCAGTACTTC. Protein product: CASMSRGRAEEQYF.

The gene calls are TRBV7-8 and TRBJ1-2; 8 bases fit TRBD1. Losses at the gene ends were 5 bases for V and 8 bases for J; bases not matched to a gene: 7. Germline V gene lookup returns CDR1 SGHVS and CDR2 FQNEAQ. The CDR3 extends over 13 amino acids. For the CDR3, the DNA is TGTGCCAGCAGCCTGGACAGGGTTGAGGGCTACACCTTC. Its translation is CASSLDRVEGYTF.

The chain uses TRBV5-4 and TRBJ2-2, with TRBD2 identical over 10 bases. CDR3 length: 15 residues. Trimming took 5 bases from V and 2 from J; bases not matched to a gene: 3. The V gene's germline CDR1 is SGHNT and CDR2 YYREEE (reference sequence). CDR3 sequence reads: CASRRTSGNTGELFF. DNA of the CDR3: TGTGCCAGCAGACGGACTAGCGGTAACACCGGGGAGCTGTTTTTT.

V and J are TRBV10-3 and TRBJ2-4; TRBD2 is a possible D gene (7 bases). V lost 9 bases to trimming and J lost 3 bases, with 21 bases between them. CDR1 and CDR2 from the germline V gene are ENHRY and SYGVKD. This CDR3 is 16 amino acids long. The CDR3 protein is CAISGGGRDGKNIQYF. The CDR3 DNA reads TGTGCCATTTCAGGAGGGGGGAGGGACGGCAAAAACATTCAGTACTTC.

This clone has only a few counts. V usage is TRBV25-1 and J usage is TRBJ1-4, with a weak D call TRBD1 (5 bases). The germline V gene encodes CDR1 MGHDK and CDR2 SYGVNS. The CDR3 loop spans 15 amino acids. Trimming pared 1 base from V and 8 bases from J, leaving 14 bases between. The CDR3 here is CASSEFQGGREKLFF. CDR3 nucleotides: TGTGCCAGCAGTGAATTTCAGGGAGGGAGGGAAAAACTGTTTTTT.

This clone came up a few times. V is TRBV15 and J is TRBJ1-5; TRBD1 might be the D (6 bases). CDR1 is LNHNV and CDR2 is YYDKDF in the germline V gene (reference sequence). Trimming took 4 bases from V and 4 from J, leaving 11 bases between them. The CDR3 runs to 14 residues. The DNA of the CDR3 is TGTGCCACCAGCACCAGGACAGCTAATCAGCCCCAGCATTTT. The encoded protein is CATSTRTANQPQHF.

This clone was detected a few times. The chain has TRBV6-6 and TRBJ1-5, with no clear D. The germline V gene has CDR1 MNHNY and CDR2 SVGAGI (reference sequence). The CDR3 runs to 13 residues. The germline V and J ends were trimmed by 2 bases and 7 bases, with 9 bases remaining between them. The CDR3: CASSYPYPQPQHF. The CDR3 region has the DNA TGTGCCAGCAGTTACCCCTACCCACAGCCCCAGCATTTT.

The chain combines TRBV11-3 with TRBJ2-2; TRBD1 is a possible D gene (6 bases). CDR3 size: 13 residues. Germline V gene lookup returns CDR1 SGHNT and CDR2 YENEEA. Trimming removed 5 bases from V and 7 bases from J, with 11 bases in between. The CDR3 here is CASSPRTDGELFF. The CDR3 DNA sequence: TGTGCCAGCAGCCCCAGGACAGACGGGGAGCTGTTTTTT. Combining the CDR3 with reference TRBV11-3 and TRBJ2-2 gives the whole variable domain EAGVVQSPRYKIIEKKQPVAFWCNPISGHNTLYWYLQNLGQGPELLIRYENEEAVDDSQLPKDRFSAERLKGVDSTLKIQPAELGDSAVYLCASSPRTDGELFFGEGSRLTVL.

In DNA, the CDR3 is TGCGCCAGCAGCTCAACAACTGGGACAGGGAGAGAGACCCAGTACTTC. Translated, it gives CASSSTTGTGRETQYF. The chain carries TRBV5-1 and TRBJ2-5, with 9 bases lining up with TRBD1. The germline V gene encodes CDR1 SGHRS and CDR2 YFSETQ. The CDR3 consists of 16 residues. Losses at the gene ends were 3 bases for V and 4 bases for J; bases not matched to a gene: 10.

V gene TRBV6-1 combines with J gene TRBJ1-1; 9 bases are shared with TRBD1. Germline values: CDR1 MNHNS, CDR2 SASEGT. The trim removed 6 bases at V and 5 bases at J, leaving 7 bases unmatched. This CDR3 region has 14 residues. The CDR3 DNA reads as TGTGCCAGCAGCCGGACAGGGGTTGGAACTGAAGCTTTCTTT. Translating it yields CASSRTGVGTEAFF.

The chain has TRBV5-4 and TRBJ2-5; the match to TRBD1 covers 12 bases. V lost 3 bases, J lost 5 bases, and 8 bases stayed unmatched. Germline V lookup: CDR1 SGHNT, CDR2 YYREEE (reference sequence). This CDR3 has 16 amino acids. CDR3 in DNA: TGTGCCAGCAGCTATCCGGGACAGGGGGCCTCTGAGACCCAGTACTTC. Encoded protein: CASSYPGQGASETQYF.

V and J are TRBV9 and TRBJ1-6; 11 nucleotides agree with TRBD1. CDR1 SGDLS and CDR2 YYNGEE come from the germline V gene. This CDR3 contains 17 residues. V was pared by 3 bases and J by 11 bases, with 13 bases of the junction left unmatched. The CDR3 DNA is TGTGCCAGCAGCGCCGAGGTAACCGGGACAGGGGGGGCACCCCTCCACTTT. This sequence encodes CASSAEVTGTGGAPLHF.

This clone was found a few times. This sequence joins TRBV28 and TRBJ1-4; no clear D. The germline V gene has CDR1 MDHEN and CDR2 SYDVKM. With 7 bases removed from V and 0 bases from J, the gap between germline ends came to 12 bases. This CDR3 comprises 15 residues. The CDR3 is CASNAGSATNEKLFF. CDR3 DNA: TGTGCCAGCAACGCAGGATCTGCAACTAATGAAAAACTGTTTTTT.

V usage is TRBV7-6 and J usage is TRBJ2-5, with D possibly being TRBD2 (7 bases). Trimming shortened V by 0 bases and J by 6 bases, and 14 bases separated the two germline ends. This CDR3 has 15 amino acids. Germline-derived CDR1 and CDR2 are SGHVS and FNYEAQ. The CDR3 region is CASSLAPGRGQTQYF. CDR3 DNA: TGTGCCAGCAGCTTAGCCCCGGGGCGGGGGCAGACCCAGTACTTC.

The chain combines TRBV6-1 with TRBJ1-6; 7 bases map to TRBD1. Germline V gene data show CDR1 as MNHNS and CDR2 as SASEGT. CDR3 size: 14 residues. The V and J ends lost 5 bases and 7 bases, in that order; junction bases with no gene match: 5. The CDR3 region has the DNA TGTGCCAGCAGTTTACAGGGGTCCAATTCACCCCTCCACTTT. Protein sequence: CASSLQGSNSPLHF.